These 23 T cell receptor beta chains came from one sample sequenced in a study of blood T cell repertoires in COVID-19. Sequencing was performed with immunoSEQ multiplex PCR; in TCRdb, only in-frame clones are kept and a portion is missing. The sample holds 97,000 or so clones, almost 85% seen once. The sample comprised peripheral blood. Receptors originate from a man aged 40-49 years with active or convalescent COVID-19.

The chain combines TRBV2 with TRBJ1-1; tentatively, D is TRBD1 (6 bases). Germline-derived CDR1 and CDR2 are SNHLY and FYNNEI. The CDR3 has 12 amino acids. The V gene lost 6 bases and the J gene lost 7 bases, with 12 bases spanning the gap. CDR3 bases: TGTGCCAGCAGGACGACAGGTAGTGAAGCTTTCTTT. Its translation: CASRTTGSEAFF.

V and J are TRBV15 and TRBJ1-4; D ambiguous. The CDR3 extends over 15 amino acids. The V end was cut by 0 bases, the J end by 0 bases, with 5 bases between. Germline CDR1 reads LNHNV; CDR2 reads YYDKDF (reference sequence). The CDR3 DNA reads as TGTGCCACCAGCAGAGAAAGAGCAACTAATGAAAAACTGTTTTTT. Residues: CATSRERATNEKLFF.

This chain links TRBV5-1 with TRBJ2-1; 11 bases align to TRBD2. Germline V gene sequence: CDR1 SGHRS, CDR2 YFSETQ. CDR3 length: 16 residues. Germline trimming cut 1 base from V and 9 bases from J; bases unmatched to any gene: 9. CDR3 in amino acids: CASSLRFLAGGAEQFF. For the CDR3, the DNA is TGCGCCAGCAGCTTGCGCTTCCTAGCGGGGGGTGCTGAGCAGTTCTTC.

This clone was seen only a few times. J is TRBJ1-2 and V is TRBV6-4; tentatively, D is TRBD1 (5 bases). This CDR3 contains 13 residues. With 4 bases removed from V and 6 bases from J, the gap between germline ends came to 12 bases. The V gene's germline CDR1 is MRHNA and CDR2 SNTAGT. The CDR3 loop is CASSARGGDGYTF. DNA of the CDR3: TGTGCCAGCAGTGCCCGGGGGGGAGATGGCTACACCTTC.

J is TRBJ2-7 and V is TRBV6-5, with 9 positions matching TRBD1. CDR1 MNHEY and CDR2 SVGAGI come from the germline V gene. The CDR3 extends over 14 amino acids. The trim removed 4 bases at V and 3 bases at J, leaving 4 bases unmatched. CDR3 region: CASSFRDRDYEQYF. As DNA, the CDR3 is TGTGCCAGCAGTTTCCGGGACAGGGACTACGAGCAGTACTTC.

The chain recombines TRBV7-2 with TRBJ1-3; 7 bases are a match to TRBD1. Germline V gives CDR1 SGHTA, CDR2 FQGNSA. After removal of 5 bases from V and 5 bases from J, the junction contained 3 bases not matched to a gene. CDR3 length equals 13 residues. The DNA of the CDR3 is TGTGCCAGCAGCCCGGGACAGCGAAACACCATATATTTT. Its translation is CASSPGQRNTIYF.

This chain joins TRBV9 and TRBJ2-4; TRBD2 agrees at 13 bases. This CDR3 is built from 16 residues. With V trimmed by 4 bases and J by 8 bases, 9 bases remained unmatched. Germline V gene lookup returns CDR1 SGDLS and CDR2 YYNGEE. The CDR3 sequence: CASSLGTSGARDIQYF. In DNA, the CDR3 is TGTGCCAGCAGCCTCGGGACTAGCGGGGCGCGGGACATTCAGTACTTC.

This chain joins TRBV15 and TRBJ1-1; D is possibly TRBD1 (5 bases). Germline assignment: CDR1 LNHNV and CDR2 YYDKDF (reference sequence). CDR3 length: 14 residues. With 7 bases removed from V and 0 bases from J, the gap between germline ends came to 12 bases. The CDR3, as DNA: TGTGCCACCACCCAGTGGGGGGTGAACACTGAAGCTTTCTTT. Protein product: CATTQWGVNTEAFF. The whole variable domain, remainder taken from reference TRBV15 and TRBJ1-1, is DAMVIQNPRYQVTQFGKPVTLSCSQTLNHNVMYWYQQKSSQAPKLLFHYYDKDFNNEADTPDNFQSRRPNTSFCFLDIRSPGLGDTAMYLCATTQWGVNTEAFFGQGTRLTVV.

The chain links TRBV14 to TRBJ2-7, with unresolved D. The germline V gene encodes CDR1 SGHDN and CDR2 FVKESK. The CDR3 covers 13 residues. Trimming took 1 base from V and 3 from J, leaving 7 bases between them. Here the CDR3 reads CASSQGGGYEQYF. The CDR3 DNA reads as TGTGCCAGCAGCCAAGGTGGCGGCTACGAGCAGTACTTC.

V is TRBV13 and J is TRBJ2-1; 9 positions agree with TRBD1. Germline V gives CDR1 PRHDT, CDR2 FYEKMQ (reference sequence). V dropped 2 bases and J dropped 7; count of bases not matched to a gene: 6. This CDR3 has 15 amino acids. CDR3 in DNA: TGTGCCAGCAGCTTACGGCGACAGGGGGGGAATGAGCAGTTCTTC. This sequence encodes CASSLRRQGGNEQFF.

The V gene is TRBV6-2 or TRBV6-3, the J gene TRBJ2-7; 10 nucleotides match TRBD2. Germline V lookup: CDR1 MNHEY, CDR2 SVGEGT. Trimming cost V 0 bases and J 4 bases; bases outside gene matches: 0. This CDR3 region has 14 residues. CDR3 in DNA: TGTGCCAGCAGTTACTCAGCGGGGGGGTACGAGCAGTACTTC. Its translation is CASSYSAGGYEQYF.

The chain uses TRBV14 and TRBJ2-7; possible D gene TRBD1, 5 bases. The CDR3 covers 13 residues. Trimming stripped 6 bases from V and 9 bases from J, with 18 bases between. Germline assignment: CDR1 SGHDN and CDR2 FVKESK. DNA for the CDR3: TGTGCCAGCAGATTCAGGGTTTCCTCCCCGCAGTACTTC. Protein sequence: CASRFRVSSPQYF. Full variable domain (outside the CDR3, taken from reference TRBV14 and TRBJ2-7): EAGVTQFPSHSVIEKGQTVTLRCDPISGHDNLYWYRRVMGKEIKFLLHFVKESKQDESGMPNNRFLAERTGGTYSTLKVQPAELEDSGVYFCASRFRVSSPQYFGPGTRLTVT.

The CDR3 sequence is CASSQGLTSGMVDTQYF. CDR3 in DNA: TGTGCCAGCAGCCAGGGCTTGACTAGCGGGATGGTAGATACGCAGTATTTT. The rearrangement uses TRBV9 and TRBJ2-3; the match to TRBD2 covers 11 bases. The CDR3 is 17 residues long. Germline CDR1 and CDR2: SGDLS and YYNGEE. V shed 4 bases and J 5 bases; nucleotides not matched to a gene: 12.

The J gene is TRBJ2-7, the V gene TRBV5-4; 9 bases match TRBD2. The germline CDR1 and CDR2 sequences are SGHNT and YYREEE (reference sequence). The CDR3 has 18 residues. The trim removed 0 bases at V and 6 bases at J, leaving 16 bases unmatched. The CDR3 DNA reads TGTGCCAGCAGCTTGGTCCTAAGAAGCGGGGGGCCCCAAGTCGAGCAGTACTTC. Encoded protein: CASSLVLRSGGPQVEQYF.

V is TRBV19 and J is TRBJ1-5; tentatively, D is TRBD1 (6 bases). The germline V gene encodes CDR1 LNHDA and CDR2 SQIVND (reference sequence). The V end lost 5 bases, the J end lost 4 bases, and 15 bases lay between the germline ends. The CDR3 is made up of 15 amino acids. CDR3 amino acids: CASSSSTGINQPQHF. CDR3 sequence (DNA): TGTGCCAGTAGTTCCTCCACAGGGATAAATCAGCCCCAGCATTTT. The full variable domain, its missing parts supplied by reference TRBV19 and TRBJ1-5, is DGGITQSPKYLFRKEGQNVTLSCEQNLNHDAMYWYRQDPGQGLRLIYYSQIVNDFQKGDIAEGYSVSREKKESFPLTVTSAQKNPTAFYLCASSSSTGINQPQHFGDGTRLSIL.

The chain links TRBV29-1 to TRBJ2-7, with TRBD1 identical over 7 bases. The V and J ends lost 6 bases and 3 bases, in that order; junction bases with no gene match: 5. Per germline, CDR1 SQVTM and CDR2 ANQGSEA. The CDR3 is made up of 12 amino acids. CDR3 residues: CSVLTGIYEQYF. The CDR3 DNA sequence: TGCAGCGTGCTGACAGGGATCTACGAGCAGTACTTC.

This chain links TRBV3-1 (or the pseudogene TRBV3-2) with TRBJ2-7, with 9 bases fitting TRBD1. CDR3 size: 14 residues. V lost 3 bases to trimming and J lost 4 bases; unmatched junction nucleotides: 4. The germline V gene has CDR1 LGHDT and CDR2 YNNKEL (reference sequence). The CDR3 nucleotides are TGTGCCAGCAGCCACCGGACAGGGGTGTACGAGCAGTACTTC. The encoded protein is CASSHRTGVYEQYF.

The rearrangement joins TRBV3-1 (or the pseudogene TRBV3-2) to TRBJ1-5; D call uncertain. The CDR3 is 16 amino acids. The germline CDR1 and CDR2 sequences are LGHDT and YNNKEL (reference sequence). Trimming removed 4 bases from V and 0 bases from J, with 13 bases in between. The CDR3 DNA sequence: TGTGCCAGCAGCCCAAGAGACAACCCTAGCAATCAGCCCCAGCATTTT. It yields the protein CASSPRDNPSNQPQHF.

The chain recombines TRBV10-3 with TRBJ1-2; 7 positions agree with TRBD1. V lost 4 bases, J lost 6 bases, and 2 bases stayed unmatched. The length of the CDR3 is 12 residues. Germline V CDR1 and CDR2: ENHRY, SYGVKD. For the CDR3, the DNA is TGTGCCATCAGTGCTGACAGGGATGGCTACACCTTC. Protein: CAISADRDGYTF.

The rearrangement joins TRBV10-1 to TRBJ2-7, with D possibly TRBD1 on 5 matching bases. Trimming left V 6 bases short and J 6 bases short, with 15 bases between. The CDR3 sequence is 13 residues long. Germline V gene sequence: CDR1 WNHNN, CDR2 SYGVQD (reference sequence). CDR3 coding DNA: TGCGCCAGCAGCCACAATAGACAGAGCGAGCAGTACTTC. It is translated as CASSHNRQSEQYF.

The V and J genes are TRBV5-1 and TRBJ1-6; no clear D gene. The length of the CDR3 is 13 residues. CDR1 and CDR2 from the germline V gene are SGHRS and YFSETQ. V was pared by 3 bases and J by 8 bases, with 9 bases between. This chain's CDR3 is CASSYGNDSPLHF. Written as DNA, the CDR3 is TGCGCCAGCAGCTACGGGAACGATTCACCCCTCCACTTT.

The chain combines TRBV5-1 with TRBJ2-5, with 11 bases fitting TRBD2. The germline V gene encodes CDR1 SGHRS and CDR2 YFSETQ. The V segment lost 0 bases and the J segment 5 bases; nucleotides outside the gene matches: 6. CDR3 length: 16 residues. This CDR3 reads CASSLVLSSGGETQYF. In DNA, the CDR3 is TGCGCCAGCAGCTTGGTTCTCTCTAGCGGGGGGGAGACCCAGTACTTC.

The V call is TRBV3-1 (or the pseudogene TRBV3-2), the J call TRBJ2-3; D might be TRBD1 (6 bases). V gave up 1 base and J gave up 1 base, with 9 bases separating them. This CDR3 comprises 15 residues. Germline CDR1 LGHDT, CDR2 YNNKEL (reference sequence). The CDR3 sequence is CASSQAGVGTDTQYF. The CDR3 nucleotides read TGTGCCAGCAGCCAAGCAGGGGTAGGCACAGATACGCAGTATTTT.